This T cell receptor (beta chain) was captured in a study of identical twins. Points on this clonotype: Its matching antigen is unknown.

After removal of 6 bases from V and 4 bases from J, the junction contained 8 bases not matched to a gene. From germline, CDR1 is SGHRS and CDR2 YFSETQ. This CDR3 is 16 amino acids long. TCRdb reprocessed the 5' RACE reads with MiXCR, giving one entry per CDR3 protein. The table shows fewer than 900,000 distinct CDR3 sequences, with 15% to 20% occurring only once. Study-wide results and limits: For monozygotic twins, models underestimated out-of-frame TCR alpha sharing.

These same records also appear under a second study, on T cells expressing NK-cell markers. That paper states: All TCR beta repertoires analysed originated from sorted CD3+CD56+NKG2C+, CD3+CD56+NKG2C- and CD3+CD56-NKG2C+ T cells. Seven donors tested HCMV-seropositive and one tested seronegative among the eight sequenced. The study did not resolve the HCMV specificity of expanded NKG2C+ T cell clones.

The V and J genes are TRBV5-1 and TRBJ2-5, with 14 bases that match TRBD2. The sample was PBMCs. The source of this sequence is a woman between 18 and 29 years old in good health. The CDR3 reads CASISGTSGGGETQYF. The CDR3 DNA is TGCGCCAGCATCTCCGGGACTAGCGGGGGAGGAGAGACCCAGTACTTC.